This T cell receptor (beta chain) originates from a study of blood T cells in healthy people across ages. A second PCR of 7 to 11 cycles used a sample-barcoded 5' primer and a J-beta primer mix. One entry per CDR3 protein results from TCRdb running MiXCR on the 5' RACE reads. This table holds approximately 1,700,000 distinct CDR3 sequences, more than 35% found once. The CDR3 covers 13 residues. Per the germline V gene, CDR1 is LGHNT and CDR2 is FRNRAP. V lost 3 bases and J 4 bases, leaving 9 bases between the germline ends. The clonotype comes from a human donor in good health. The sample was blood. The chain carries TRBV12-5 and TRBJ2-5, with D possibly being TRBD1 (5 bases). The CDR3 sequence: CASGFFGAETQYF. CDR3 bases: TGTGCTAGTGGTTTCTTTGGGGCAGAGACCCAGTACTTC.